This T cell receptor beta chain emerged from a study of T cell responses to AZD1222 COVID-19 vaccine. Findings of the study overall: Just 5 or 6 AZD1222 recipients tested seropositive at baseline. Donors in the cohort were predominantly white British and more often female, and clonal diversity was possibly underestimated. Reports indicate that nearly half of spike-specific TCRs are directed at unmutated variant regions.

Notes on this clone: Its antigen is not identified.

Germline lookup yields CDR1 MDHEN and CDR2 SYDVKM. This CDR3 is built from 12 residues. Trimming took off 2 bases at V and 4 bases at J, with 6 bases between the two ends. TCRdb's copy holds only in-frame clones and misses some; the assay was immunoSEQ multiplex PCR. The profile shows roughly 67,000 clones, around 88% of them singletons. The chain joins TRBV28 to TRBJ2-7, with a possible D match to TRBD1 (6 bases). This TCR came from an adult in good health. Here the sequenced sample was peripheral blood, taken on day 0 of AZD1222 vaccination. CDR3 nucleotide sequence: TGTGCCAGCAGTTTACAGGGGTACGAGCAGTACTTC. It codes for CASSLQGYEQYF. Combining the CDR3 with reference TRBV28 and TRBJ2-7 gives the whole variable domain DVKVTQSSRYLVKRTGEKVFLECVQDMDHENMFWYRQDPGLGLRLIYFSYDVKMKEKGDIPEGYSVSREKKERFSLILESASTNQTSMYLCASSLQGYEQYFGPGTRLTVT.